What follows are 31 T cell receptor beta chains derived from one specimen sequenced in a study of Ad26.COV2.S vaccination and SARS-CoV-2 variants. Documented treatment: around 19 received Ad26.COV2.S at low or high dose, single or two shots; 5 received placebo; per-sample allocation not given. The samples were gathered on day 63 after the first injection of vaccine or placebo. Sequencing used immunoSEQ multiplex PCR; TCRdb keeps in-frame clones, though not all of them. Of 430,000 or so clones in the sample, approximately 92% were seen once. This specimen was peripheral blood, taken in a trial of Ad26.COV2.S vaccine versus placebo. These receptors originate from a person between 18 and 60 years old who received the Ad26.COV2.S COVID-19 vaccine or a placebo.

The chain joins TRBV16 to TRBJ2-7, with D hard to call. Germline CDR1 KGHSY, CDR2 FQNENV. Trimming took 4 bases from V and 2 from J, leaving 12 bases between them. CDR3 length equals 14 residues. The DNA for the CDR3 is TGTGCCAGCAGCCGGTTCAGCGATCCCTACGAGCAGTACGTC. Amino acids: CASSRFSDPYEQYV.

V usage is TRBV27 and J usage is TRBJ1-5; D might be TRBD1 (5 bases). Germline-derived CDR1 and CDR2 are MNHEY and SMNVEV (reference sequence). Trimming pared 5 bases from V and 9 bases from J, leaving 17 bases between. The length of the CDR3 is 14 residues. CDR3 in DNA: TGTGCCAGCAGTCCTGGGGGGGGATTACGGCCCCAGCATTTT. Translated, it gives CASSPGGGLRPQHF.

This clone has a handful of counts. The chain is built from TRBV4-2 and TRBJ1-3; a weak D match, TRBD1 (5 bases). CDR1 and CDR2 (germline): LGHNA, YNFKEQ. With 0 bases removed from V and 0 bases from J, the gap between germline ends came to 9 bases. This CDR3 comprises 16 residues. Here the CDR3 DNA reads TGTGCCAGCAGCCAAGAAGAGGGACGCTCTGGAAACACCATATATTTT. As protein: CASSQEEGRSGNTIYF.

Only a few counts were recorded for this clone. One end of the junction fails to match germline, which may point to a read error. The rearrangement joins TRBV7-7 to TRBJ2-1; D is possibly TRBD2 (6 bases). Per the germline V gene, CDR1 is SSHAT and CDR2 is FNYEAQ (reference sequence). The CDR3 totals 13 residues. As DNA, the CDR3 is TGTGCTAGCAGCGCAACCCTAGCGAATGAGCAGTTCTTC. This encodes CASSATLANEQFF. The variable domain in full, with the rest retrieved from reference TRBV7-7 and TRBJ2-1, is GAGVSQSPRYKVTKRGQDVTLRCDPISSHATLYWYQQALGQGPEFLTYFNYEAQPDKSGLPSDRFSAERPEGSISTLTIQRTEQRDSAMYRCASSATLANEQFFGPGTRLTVL.

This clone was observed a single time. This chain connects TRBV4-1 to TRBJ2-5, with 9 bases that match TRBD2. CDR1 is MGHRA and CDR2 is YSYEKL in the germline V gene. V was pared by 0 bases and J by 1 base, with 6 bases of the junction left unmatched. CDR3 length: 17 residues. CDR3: CASSQDGAGGTQETQYF. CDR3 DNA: TGCGCCAGCAGCCAAGATGGGGCGGGGGGGACCCAAGAGACCCAGTACTTC.

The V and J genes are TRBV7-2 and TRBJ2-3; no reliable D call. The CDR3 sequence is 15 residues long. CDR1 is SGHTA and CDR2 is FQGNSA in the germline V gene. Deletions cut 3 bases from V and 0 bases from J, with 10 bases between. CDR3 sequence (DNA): TGTGCCAGCAGCTTCAGGTTCACTAGCACAGATACGCAGTATTTT. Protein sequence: CASSFRFTSTDTQYF.

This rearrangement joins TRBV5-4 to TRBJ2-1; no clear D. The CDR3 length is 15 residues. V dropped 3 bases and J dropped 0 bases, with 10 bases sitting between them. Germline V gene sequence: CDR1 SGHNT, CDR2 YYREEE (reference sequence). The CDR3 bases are TGTGCCAGCAGCTCAACTCCGAGCTCCTACAATGAGCAGTTCTTC. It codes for CASSSTPSSYNEQFF.

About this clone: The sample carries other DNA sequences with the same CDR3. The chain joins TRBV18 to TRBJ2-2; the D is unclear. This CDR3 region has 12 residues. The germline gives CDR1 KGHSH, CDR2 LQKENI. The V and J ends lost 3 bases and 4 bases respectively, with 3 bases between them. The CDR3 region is CASSPRTGELFF. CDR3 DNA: TGTGCCAGCTCACCGCGCACCGGGGAGCTGTTTTTT.

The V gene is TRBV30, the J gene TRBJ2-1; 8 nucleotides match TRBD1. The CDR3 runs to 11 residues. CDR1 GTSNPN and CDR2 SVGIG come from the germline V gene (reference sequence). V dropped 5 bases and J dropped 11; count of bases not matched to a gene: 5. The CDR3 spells CAWAGGPKQFF. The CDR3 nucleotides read TGTGCCTGGGCAGGGGGCCCCAAGCAGTTCTTC.

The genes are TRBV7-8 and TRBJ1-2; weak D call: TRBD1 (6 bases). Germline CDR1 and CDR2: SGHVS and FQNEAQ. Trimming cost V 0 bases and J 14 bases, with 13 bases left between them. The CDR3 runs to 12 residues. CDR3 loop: CASSLAGGAGTF. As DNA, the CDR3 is TGTGCCAGCAGCTTAGCCGGGGGGGCCGGGACCTTC.

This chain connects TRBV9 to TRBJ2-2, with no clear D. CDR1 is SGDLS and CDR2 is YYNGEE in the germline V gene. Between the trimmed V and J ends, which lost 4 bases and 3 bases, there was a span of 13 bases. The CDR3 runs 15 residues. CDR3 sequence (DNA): TGTGCCAGCAGCCTAGAGACGGGTTACACCGGGGAGCTGTTTTTT. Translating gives CASSLETGYTGELFF.

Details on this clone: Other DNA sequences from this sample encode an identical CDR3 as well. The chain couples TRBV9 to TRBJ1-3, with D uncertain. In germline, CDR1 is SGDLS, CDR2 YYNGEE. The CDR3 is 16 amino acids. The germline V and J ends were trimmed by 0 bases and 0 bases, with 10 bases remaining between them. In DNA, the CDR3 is TGTGCCAGCAGCGTAGTGCCCGGGAGCTCTGGAAACACCATATATTTT. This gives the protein CASSVVPGSSGNTIYF.

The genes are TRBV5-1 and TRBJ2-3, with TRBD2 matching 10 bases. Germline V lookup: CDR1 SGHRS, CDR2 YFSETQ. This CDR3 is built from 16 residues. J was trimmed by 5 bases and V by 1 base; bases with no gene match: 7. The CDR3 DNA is TGCGCCAGCAGCTTGCCTAGCGGGAGTCAGAGAGATACGCAGTATTTT. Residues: CASSLPSGSQRDTQYF.

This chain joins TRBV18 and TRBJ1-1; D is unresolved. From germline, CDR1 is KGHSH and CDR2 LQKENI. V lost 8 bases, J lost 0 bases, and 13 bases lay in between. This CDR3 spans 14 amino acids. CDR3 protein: CASTTTSMNTEAFF. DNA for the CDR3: TGTGCCAGCACGACCACCAGCATGAACACTGAAGCTTTCTTT. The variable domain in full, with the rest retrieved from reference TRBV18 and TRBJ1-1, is NAGVMQNPRHLVRRRGQEARLRCSPMKGHSHVYWYRQLPEEGLKFMVYLQKENIIDESGMPKERFSAEFPKEGPSILRIQQVVRGDSAAYFCASTTTSMNTEAFFGQGTRLTVV.

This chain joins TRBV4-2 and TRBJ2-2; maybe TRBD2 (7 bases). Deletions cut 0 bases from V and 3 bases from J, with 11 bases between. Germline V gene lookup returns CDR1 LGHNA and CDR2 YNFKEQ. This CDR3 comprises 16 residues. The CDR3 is CASSQDRGGDTGELFF. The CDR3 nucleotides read TGTGCCAGCAGCCAAGATCGCGGGGGCGACACCGGGGAGCTGTTTTTT.

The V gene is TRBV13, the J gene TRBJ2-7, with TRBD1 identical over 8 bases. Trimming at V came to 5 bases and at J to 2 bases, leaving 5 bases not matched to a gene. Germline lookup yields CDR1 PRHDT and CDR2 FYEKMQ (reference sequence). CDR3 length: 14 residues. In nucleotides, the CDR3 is TGTGCCAGCAGCCCGACAGGGGAGGCCTACGAGCAGTACGTC. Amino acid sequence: CASSPTGEAYEQYV.

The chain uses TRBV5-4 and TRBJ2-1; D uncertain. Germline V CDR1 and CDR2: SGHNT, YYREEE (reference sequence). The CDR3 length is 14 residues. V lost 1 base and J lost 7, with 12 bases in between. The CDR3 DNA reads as TGTGCCAGCAGCTTGCGTTCTTTACCGAATGAGCAGTTCTTC. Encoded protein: CASSLRSLPNEQFF. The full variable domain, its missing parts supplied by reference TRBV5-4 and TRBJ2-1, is ETGVTQSPTHLIKTRGQQVTLRCSSQSGHNTVSWYQQALGQGPQFIFQYYREEENGRGNFPPRFSGLQFPNYSSELNVNALELDDSALYLCASSLRSLPNEQFFGPGTRLTVL.

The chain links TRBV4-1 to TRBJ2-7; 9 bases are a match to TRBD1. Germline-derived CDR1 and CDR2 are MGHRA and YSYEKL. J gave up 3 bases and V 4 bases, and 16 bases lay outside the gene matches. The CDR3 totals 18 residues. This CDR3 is CASSPKGGLGQGFYEQYV. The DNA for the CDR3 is TGCGCCAGCAGCCCAAAGGGGGGTTTGGGACAGGGCTTCTACGAGCAGTACGTC.

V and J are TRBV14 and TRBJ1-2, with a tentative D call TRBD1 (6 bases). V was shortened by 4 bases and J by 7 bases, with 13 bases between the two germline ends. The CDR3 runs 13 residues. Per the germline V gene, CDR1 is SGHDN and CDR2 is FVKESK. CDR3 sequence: CASSRTGYGGYTF. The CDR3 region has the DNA TGTGCCAGCAGCCGTACAGGGTATGGTGGCTACACCTTC.

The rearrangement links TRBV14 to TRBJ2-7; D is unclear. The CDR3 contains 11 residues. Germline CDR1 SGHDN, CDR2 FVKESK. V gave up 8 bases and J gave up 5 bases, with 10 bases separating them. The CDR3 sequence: CASPHRDEQYF. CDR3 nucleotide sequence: TGTGCCAGCCCACACCGAGACGAGCAGTACTTC. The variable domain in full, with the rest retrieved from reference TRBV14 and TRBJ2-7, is EAGVTQFPSHSVIEKGQTVTLRCDPISGHDNLYWYRRVMGKEIKFLLHFVKESKQDESGMPNNRFLAERTGGTYSTLKVQPAELEDSGVYFCASPHRDEQYFGPGTRLTVT.

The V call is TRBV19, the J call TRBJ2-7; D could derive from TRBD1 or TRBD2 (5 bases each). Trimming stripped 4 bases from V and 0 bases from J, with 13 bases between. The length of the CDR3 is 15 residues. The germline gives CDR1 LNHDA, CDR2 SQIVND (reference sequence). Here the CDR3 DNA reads TGTGCCAGTAGTAGCGTCGGGGCGAACTCCTACGAGCAGTACTTC. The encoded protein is CASSSVGANSYEQYF.

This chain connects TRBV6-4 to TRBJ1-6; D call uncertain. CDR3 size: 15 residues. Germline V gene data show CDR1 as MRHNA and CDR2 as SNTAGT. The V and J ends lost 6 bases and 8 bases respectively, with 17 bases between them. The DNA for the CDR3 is TGTGCCAGCAGGGAGATGGGCTTCCCCCATTCACCCCTCCACTTT. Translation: CASREMGFPHSPLHF.

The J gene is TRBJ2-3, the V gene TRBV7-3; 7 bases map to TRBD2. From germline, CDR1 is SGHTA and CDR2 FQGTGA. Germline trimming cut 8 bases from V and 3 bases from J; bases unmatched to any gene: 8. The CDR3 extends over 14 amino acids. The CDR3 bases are TGTGCCAGCGGGGAGCCGGGGGGAACAGATACGCAGTATTTT. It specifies CASGEPGGTDTQYF.

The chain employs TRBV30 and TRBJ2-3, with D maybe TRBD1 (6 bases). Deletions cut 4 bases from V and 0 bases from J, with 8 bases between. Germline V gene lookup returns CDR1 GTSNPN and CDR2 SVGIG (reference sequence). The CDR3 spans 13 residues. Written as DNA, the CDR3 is TGTGCCTGGAACAGGGCGAGCACAGATACGCAGTATTTT. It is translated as CAWNRASTDTQYF.

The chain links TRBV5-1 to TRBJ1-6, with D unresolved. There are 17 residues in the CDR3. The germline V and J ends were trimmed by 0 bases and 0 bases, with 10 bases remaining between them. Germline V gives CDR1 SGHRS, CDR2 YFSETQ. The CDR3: CASSLGADSSYNSPLHF. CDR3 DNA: TGCGCCAGCAGCTTGGGAGCAGATAGCTCCTATAATTCACCCCTCCACTTT. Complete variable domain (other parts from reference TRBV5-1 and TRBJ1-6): KAGVTQTPRYLIKTRGQQVTLSCSPISGHRSVSWYQQTPGQGLQFLFEYFSETQRNKGNFPGRFSGRQFSNSRSEMNVSTLELGDSALYLCASSLGADSSYNSPLHFGNGTRLTVT.

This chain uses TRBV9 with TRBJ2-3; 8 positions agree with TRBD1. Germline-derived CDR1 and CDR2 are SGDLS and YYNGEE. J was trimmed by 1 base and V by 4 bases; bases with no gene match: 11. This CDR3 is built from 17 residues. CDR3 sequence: CASSLTLQGAGTDTQYF. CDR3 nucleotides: TGTGCCAGCAGCCTAACCCTTCAGGGGGCTGGCACAGATACGCAGTATTTT.

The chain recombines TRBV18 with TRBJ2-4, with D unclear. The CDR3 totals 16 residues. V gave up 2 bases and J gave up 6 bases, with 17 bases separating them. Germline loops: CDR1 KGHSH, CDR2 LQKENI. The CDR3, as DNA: TGTGCCAGCTCACCAGCTTCTAGGCAGGCGAGAAACATTCAGTACTTC. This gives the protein CASSPASRQARNIQYF.

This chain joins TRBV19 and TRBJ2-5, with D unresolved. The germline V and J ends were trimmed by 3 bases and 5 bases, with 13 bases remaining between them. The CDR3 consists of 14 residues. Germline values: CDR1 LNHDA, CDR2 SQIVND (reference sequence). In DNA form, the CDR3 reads TGTGCCAGTAGTATGTCGGACGGCTGGGAGACCCAGTACTTC. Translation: CASSMSDGWETQYF. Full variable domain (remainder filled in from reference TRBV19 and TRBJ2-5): DGGITQSPKYLFRKEGQNVTLSCEQNLNHDAMYWYRQDPGQGLRLIYYSQIVNDFQKGDIAEGYSVSREKKESFPLTVTSAQKNPTAFYLCASSMSDGWETQYFGPGTRLLVL.

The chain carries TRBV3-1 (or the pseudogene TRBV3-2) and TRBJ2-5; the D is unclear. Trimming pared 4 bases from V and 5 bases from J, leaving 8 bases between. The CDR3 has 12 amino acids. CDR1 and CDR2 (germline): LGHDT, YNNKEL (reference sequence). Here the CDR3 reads CASSLNDETQYF. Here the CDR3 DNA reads TGTGCCAGCAGCCTTAACGACGAGACCCAGTACTTC.

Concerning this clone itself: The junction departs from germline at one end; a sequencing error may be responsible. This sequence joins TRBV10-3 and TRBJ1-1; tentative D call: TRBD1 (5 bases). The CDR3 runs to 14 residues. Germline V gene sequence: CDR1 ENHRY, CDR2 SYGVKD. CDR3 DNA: TGTGCCATCAGTGAGTCGACAGTGAACCCTGAAGCTTTCTTT. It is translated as CAISESTVNPEAFF.

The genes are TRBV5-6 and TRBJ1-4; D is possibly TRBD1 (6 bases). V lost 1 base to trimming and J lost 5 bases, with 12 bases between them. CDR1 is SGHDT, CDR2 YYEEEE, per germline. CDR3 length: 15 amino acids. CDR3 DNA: TGTGCCAGCAGCTTGAGGGGGACTGCGAATGAAAAACTGTTTTTT. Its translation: CASSLRGTANEKLFF.